These 10 T cell receptor beta chains share one sample of origin, sequenced in a study of shared T cell receptors in the human thymus. Sequenced by immunoSEQ multiplex PCR; TCRdb stores in-frame clones only, minus some. The table includes roughly 560,000 clones, around three quarters detected once. These same records also appear under a second study, on human thymus T cells.

Sequences were obtained from thymocytes. The source is a boy less than two years old with a congenital heart defect.

The CDR3 spells CASSEGGGYTF. The CDR3 nucleotides read TGTGCCAGCAGTGAAGGGGGCGGCTACACCTTC. The chain recombines TRBV6-1 with TRBJ1-2; D possibly corresponds to TRBD1 (5 bases). The germline V and J ends were trimmed by 1 base and 8 bases, with 5 bases remaining between them. Germline CDR1 MNHNS, CDR2 SASEGT. The length of the CDR3 is 11 residues.

The CDR3 DNA is TGTGCCAGCAGCCCGAGCCCGGGGTATTACGAGCAGTACTTC. Translated, it gives CASSPSPGYYEQYF. The gene calls are TRBV5-4 and TRBJ2-7, with D possibly TRBD2 on 5 matching bases. The CDR3 has 14 amino acids. Between the trimmed V and J ends, which lost 4 bases and 4 bases, there was a span of 15 bases. Germline-derived CDR1 and CDR2 are SGHNT and YYREEE (reference sequence).

The chain is built from TRBV25-1 and TRBJ1-1; 9 bases are a match to TRBD1. Per the germline V gene, CDR1 is MGHDK and CDR2 is SYGVNS. With V trimmed by 2 bases and J by 4 bases, 8 bases remained unmatched. This CDR3 is 16 amino acids long. CDR3 in amino acids: CASSEGRGQGATEAFF. CDR3 sequence (DNA): TGTGCCAGCAGTGAAGGCCGGGGACAGGGAGCCACTGAAGCTTTCTTT.

This clone showed up just a few times. The rearrangement joins TRBV6-1 to TRBJ2-5; a possible D gene is TRBD1 (5 bases). This CDR3 region has 17 residues. Per germline, CDR1 MNHNS and CDR2 SASEGT. Trimming stripped 1 base from V and 5 bases from J, with 20 bases between. The DNA for the CDR3 is TGTGCCAGCAGTGAAGAGGGTTCTGGGGCAGTTTGGGAGACCCAGTACTTC. Translated: CASSEEGSGAVWETQYF.

This chain connects TRBV27 to TRBJ2-7; 12 nucleotides line up with TRBD2. CDR1 MNHEY and CDR2 SMNVEV come from the germline V gene (reference sequence). The CDR3 loop spans 16 amino acids. After removal of 7 bases from V and 4 bases from J, the junction contained 11 bases not matched to a gene. CDR3 sequence (DNA): TGTGCCAGCACGACTAGCGGGAGTTCAGGCGCGTACGAGCAGTACTTC. As protein: CASTTSGSSGAYEQYF.

The chain employs TRBV9 and TRBJ2-1, with TRBD1 matching over 8 bases. The V gene end was trimmed by 3 bases and the J gene end by 7 bases; junction bases not matched to a gene: 12. In germline, CDR1 is SGDLS, CDR2 YYNGEE. This CDR3 is built from 16 residues. In DNA, the CDR3 is TGTGCCAGCAGCGCCGACCAGCCAGGGGGCTTGAATGAGCAGTTCTTC. Its translation is CASSADQPGGLNEQFF.

V and J are TRBV2 and TRBJ2-3; 7 bases fit TRBD2. Germline CDR1 SNHLY, CDR2 FYNNEI. The CDR3 consists of 17 residues. The V gene end was trimmed by 1 base and the J gene end by 4 bases; junction bases not matched to a gene: 11. CDR3 residues: CASSEGFRGGSPDTQYF. Written as DNA, the CDR3 is TGTGCCAGCAGTGAAGGGTTCCGGGGCGGGAGCCCAGATACGCAGTATTTT.

The chain joins TRBV9 to TRBJ1-5, with a possible D match to TRBD1 (6 bases). From germline, CDR1 is SGDLS and CDR2 YYNGEE. CDR3 length: 15 amino acids. V was shortened by 0 bases and J by 2 bases, with 9 bases between the two germline ends. This CDR3 reads CASSVDAGGNQPQHF. The CDR3 DNA follows: TGTGCCAGCAGCGTAGACGCAGGGGGCAATCAGCCCCAGCATTTT.

The chain carries TRBV6-5 and TRBJ2-7; D perhaps matches TRBD1 (6 bases). Trimming removed 6 bases at V and 2 bases at J, with 17 bases between. The CDR3 is 15 amino acids. Germline V gene data show CDR1 as MNHEY and CDR2 as SVGAGI. DNA for the CDR3: TGTGCCAGCAGCACGGGACACTGGGGACCCTACGAGCAGTACTTC. This encodes CASSTGHWGPYEQYF.

V is TRBV11-2 and J is TRBJ2-7; 12 nucleotides agree with TRBD1. The CDR3 consists of 18 residues. Trimming took 4 bases from V and 4 from J; bases not matched to a gene: 14. Looked up from germline, CDR1 is SGHAT and CDR2 is FQNNGV. The CDR3: CASSSRDRGREERYEQYF. In DNA, the CDR3 is TGTGCCAGCAGCTCCCGGGACAGGGGGCGCGAGGAGAGGTACGAGCAGTACTTC.